This passage covers 11 T cell receptor beta chains from one sample sequenced in a study of shared clonotypes between healthy human individuals. Sequenced by immunoSEQ multiplex PCR; TCRdb stores in-frame clones only, minus some. The table has about 670,000 clones, 55% to 75% seen once. The specimen sequenced was memory CD4+ T cells sorted from blood. The subset is: CD45RA-negative fraction. These TCRs come from a woman aged 25 to 39 in good health.

The V gene is TRBV29-1, the J gene TRBJ2-3; the match to TRBD2 covers 7 bases. Losses at the gene ends were 5 bases for V and 1 base for J; bases not matched to a gene: 6. Germline V gene data show CDR1 as SQVTM and CDR2 as ANQGSEA. This CDR3 region has 14 residues. The CDR3: CSVQLATGTDTQYF. The CDR3 nucleotides are TGCAGCGTTCAACTAGCGACAGGCACAGATACGCAGTATTTT.

The rearrangement links TRBV7-9 to TRBJ1-5; no clear D gene. The CDR3 covers 15 residues. The V end was cut by 2 bases, the J end by 1 base, with 9 bases between. Per the germline V gene, CDR1 is SEHNR and CDR2 is FQNEAQ (reference sequence). In DNA form, the CDR3 reads TGTGCCAGCAGCTTATTTACGGGGAGCAATCAGCCCCAGCATTTT. Amino acid sequence: CASSLFTGSNQPQHF.

This clone was seen ten or more times. The chain couples TRBV14 to TRBJ2-2; 9 nucleotides align to TRBD2. CDR1 is SGHDN, CDR2 FVKESK, per germline. V was clipped by 0 bases and J by 6 bases; unmatched bases: 8. This CDR3 comprises 17 residues. The CDR3 loop reads CASSQDRIAGVAGELFF. CDR3 coding DNA: TGTGCCAGCAGCCAAGATCGGATAGCGGGAGTTGCCGGGGAGCTGTTTTTT.

This clone was observed at least ten times. The chain couples TRBV7-9 to TRBJ2-7, with 7 nucleotides matching TRBD1. V gave up 5 bases and J gave up 2 bases; unmatched junction bases: 6. The germline V gene has CDR1 SEHNR and CDR2 FQNEAQ (reference sequence). The CDR3 length is 14 residues. CDR3 region: CASSLTGIPYEQYF. The CDR3 DNA is TGTGCCAGCAGCCTGACAGGGATACCCTACGAGCAGTACTTC.

This rearrangement joins TRBV4-1 to TRBJ1-5, with a possible D match to TRBD1 (5 bases). V was shortened by 5 bases and J by 2 bases, with 10 bases between the two germline ends. The CDR3 has 14 residues. Per the germline V gene, CDR1 is MGHRA and CDR2 is YSYEKL. Here the CDR3 DNA reads TGCGCCAGCAGCGGCAGGGTTGGCAATCAGCCCCAGCATTTT. Its protein product is CASSGRVGNQPQHF.

This chain connects TRBV7-3 to TRBJ2-1, with TRBD2 matching 14 bases. Trimming cost V 5 bases and J 10 bases; bases outside gene matches: 7. CDR1 SGHTA and CDR2 FQGTGA come from the germline V gene. CDR3 length equals 15 residues. In DNA, the CDR3 is TGTGCCAGCAGCGATAGGGGACTAGCGGGAGAAGAGCAGTTCTTC. It yields the protein CASSDRGLAGEEQFF.

This chain uses TRBV7-2 with TRBJ1-5; D may be TRBD1 (5 bases). V dropped 5 bases and J dropped 5 bases, with 10 bases sitting between them. The CDR3 runs 13 residues. Germline V lookup: CDR1 SGHTA, CDR2 FQGNSA. CDR3 in DNA: TGTGCCAGCAGCCAACGGGGGGATCAGCCCCAGCATTTT. Translating gives CASSQRGDQPQHF.

In its sample, this clone was seen a few times. The identical CDR3 is also encoded by other nucleotide sequences in the sample. The chain combines TRBV5-1 with TRBJ2-1; no clear D. Deletions cut 0 bases from V and 2 bases from J, with 9 bases between. This CDR3 has 15 amino acids. Germline V gives CDR1 SGHRS, CDR2 YFSETQ. The CDR3: CASSLDRVAYNEQFF. CDR3 bases: TGCGCCAGCAGCTTGGATCGGGTAGCCTACAATGAGCAGTTCTTC.

The chain is built from TRBV18 and TRBJ2-7; D not certain. Germline CDR1 is KGHSH and CDR2 is LQKENI. There are 14 residues in the CDR3. The V gene lost 2 bases and the J gene lost 4 bases, with 12 bases spanning the gap. The CDR3 region has the DNA TGTGCCAGCTCACCAGCGACCGGTACGTACGAGCAGTACTTC. Translated: CASSPATGTYEQYF.

The V call is TRBV29-1, the J call TRBJ2-3; 11 nucleotides agree with TRBD1. The CDR3 is made up of 15 amino acids. The germline CDR1 and CDR2 sequences are SQVTM and ANQGSEA. The trim removed 0 bases at V and 4 bases at J, leaving 3 bases unmatched. The CDR3 region is CSVEDGGQGADTQYF. Written as DNA, the CDR3 is TGCAGCGTTGAAGATGGGGGACAGGGGGCAGATACGCAGTATTTT.

The chain is built from TRBV7-9 and TRBJ1-5; 7 bases fit TRBD1. The CDR3 is 16 residues long. Looked up from germline, CDR1 is SEHNR and CDR2 is FQNEAQ (reference sequence). V lost 5 bases to trimming and J lost 3 bases; unmatched junction nucleotides: 10. The DNA of the CDR3 is TGTGCCAGCAGCCAGGACAGGACGACTTACAATCAGCCCCAGCATTTT. Its translation: CASSQDRTTYNQPQHF. Drawing the rest from reference TRBV7-9 and TRBJ1-5, the complete variable domain is DTGVSQNPRHKITKRGQNVTFRCDPISEHNRLYWYRQTLGQGPEFLTYFQNEAQLEKSRLLSDRFSAERPKGSFSTLEIQRTEQGDSAMYLCASSQDRTTYNQPQHFGDGTRLSIL.